The present T cell receptor (beta chain) was sequenced within a study of OX40 agonist ivuxolimab in advanced cancers. In this sample, this clone turned up once. Blood draws occurred at baseline, cycle 4 day 1, and cycle 7 day 1. Profiled with immunoSEQ multiplex PCR; TCRdb holds only in-frame clones, not every one. The repertoire includes just over 90,000 clones, more than 85% of them detected once, and under 4% sits in the top ten. This receptor was obtained from an adult with an advanced solid tumor such as melanoma, head and neck, liver or kidney cancer. This material consisted of CD4+ or CD8+ T cells sorted from blood, taken in a trial of the OX40 agonist ivuxolimab.

The CDR3 DNA follows: TGTGCCAGCAATATAGCGGTTCAAGCAAGCACAGATACGCAGTATTTT. Its protein is CASNIAVQASTDTQYF. The chain has TRBV5-6 and TRBJ2-3; perhaps TRBD2 as D (6 bases). Germline CDR1 SGHDT, CDR2 YYEEEE. V dropped 6 bases and J dropped 0 bases, with 17 bases sitting between them. The CDR3 is made up of 16 amino acids.